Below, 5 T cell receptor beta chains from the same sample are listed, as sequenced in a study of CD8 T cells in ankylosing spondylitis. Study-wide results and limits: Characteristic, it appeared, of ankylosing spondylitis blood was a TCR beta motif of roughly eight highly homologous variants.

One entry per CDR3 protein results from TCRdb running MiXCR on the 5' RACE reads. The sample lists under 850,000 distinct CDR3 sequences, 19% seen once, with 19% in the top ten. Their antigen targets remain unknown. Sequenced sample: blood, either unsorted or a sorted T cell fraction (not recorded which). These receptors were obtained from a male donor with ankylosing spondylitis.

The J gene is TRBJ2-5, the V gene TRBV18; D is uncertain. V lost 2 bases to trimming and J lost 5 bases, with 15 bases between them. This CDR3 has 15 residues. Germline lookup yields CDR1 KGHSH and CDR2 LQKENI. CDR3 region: CASSPAGPKRETQYF. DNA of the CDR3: TGTGCCAGCTCACCAGCCGGGCCGAAGAGGGAGACCCAGTACTTC.

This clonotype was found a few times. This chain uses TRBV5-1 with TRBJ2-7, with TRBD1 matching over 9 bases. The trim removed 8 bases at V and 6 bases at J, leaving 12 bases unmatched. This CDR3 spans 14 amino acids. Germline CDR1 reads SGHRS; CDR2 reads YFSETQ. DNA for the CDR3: TGCGCCAGTTCCCCGGGACAGGGCGCCTCCGAGCAGTACTTC. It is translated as CASSPGQGASEQYF. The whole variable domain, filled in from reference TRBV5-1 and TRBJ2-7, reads KAGVTQTPRYLIKTRGQQVTLSCSPISGHRSVSWYQQTPGQGLQFLFEYFSETQRNKGNFPGRFSGRQFSNSRSEMNVSTLELGDSALYLCASSPGQGASEQYFGPGTRLTVT.

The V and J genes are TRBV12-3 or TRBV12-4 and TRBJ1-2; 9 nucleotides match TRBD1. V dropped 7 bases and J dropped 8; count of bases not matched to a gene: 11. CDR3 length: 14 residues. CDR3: CASKRVGTGGGYTF. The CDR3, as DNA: TGTGCCAGCAAAAGGGTGGGAACAGGGGGCGGCTACACCTTC.

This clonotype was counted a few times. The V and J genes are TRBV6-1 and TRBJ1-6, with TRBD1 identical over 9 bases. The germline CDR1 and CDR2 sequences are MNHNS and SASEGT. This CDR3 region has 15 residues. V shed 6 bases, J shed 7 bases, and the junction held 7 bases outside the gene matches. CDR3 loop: CASRTDRGGNSPLHF. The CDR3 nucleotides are TGTGCCAGCAGAACGGACAGGGGTGGGAATTCACCCCTCCACTTT.

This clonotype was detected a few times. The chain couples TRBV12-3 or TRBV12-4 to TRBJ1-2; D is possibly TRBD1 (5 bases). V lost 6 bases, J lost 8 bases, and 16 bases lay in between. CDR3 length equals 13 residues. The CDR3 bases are TGTGCCAGCAGCCAGGGACCGGCCTCGGGCTACACCTTC. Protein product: CASSQGPASGYTF.